This TCR beta chain was observed in a study of blood T cell repertoires in COVID-19. Study background: The samples span acute and convalescent COVID-19 from the United States, Italy and Spain.

Looked up from germline, CDR1 is LNHDA and CDR2 is SQIVND (reference sequence). The CDR3 is 15 residues long. Unmatched junction bases numbered 11, after V lost 5 bases and J lost 7 bases. As processed by the authors: Reference gene primer amplification in the assay estimated nucleated cell counts. Generated by immunoSEQ multiplex PCR, the TCRdb table keeps only in-frame clones and is missing some. The DNA gave D and trimming, while V, J and clone size come from that table. The table has 250,000 to 300,000 clones, approximately 90% seen once. The specimen sequenced was peripheral blood. This chain connects TRBV19 to TRBJ1-5; the match to TRBD1 covers 7 bases. The sequence was obtained from a woman aged 25 to 39 who had recovered from COVID-19. CDR3 sequence: CASSPQGQGGQPQHF. The CDR3, as DNA: TGTGCCAGTAGTCCACAAGGCCAGGGGGGCCAGCCCCAGCATTTT.